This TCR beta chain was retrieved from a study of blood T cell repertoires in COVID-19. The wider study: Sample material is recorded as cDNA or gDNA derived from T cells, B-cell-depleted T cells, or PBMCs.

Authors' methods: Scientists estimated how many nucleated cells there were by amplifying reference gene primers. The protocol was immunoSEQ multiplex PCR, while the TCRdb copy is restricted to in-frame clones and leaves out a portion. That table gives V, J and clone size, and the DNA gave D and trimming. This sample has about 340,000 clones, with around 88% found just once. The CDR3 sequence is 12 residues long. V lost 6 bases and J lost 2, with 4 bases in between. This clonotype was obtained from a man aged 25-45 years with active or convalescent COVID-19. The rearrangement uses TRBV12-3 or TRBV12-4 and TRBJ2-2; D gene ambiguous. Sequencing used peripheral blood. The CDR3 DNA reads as TGTGCCAGCAGGCTAAACACCGGGGAGCTGTTTTTT. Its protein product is CASRLNTGELFF.